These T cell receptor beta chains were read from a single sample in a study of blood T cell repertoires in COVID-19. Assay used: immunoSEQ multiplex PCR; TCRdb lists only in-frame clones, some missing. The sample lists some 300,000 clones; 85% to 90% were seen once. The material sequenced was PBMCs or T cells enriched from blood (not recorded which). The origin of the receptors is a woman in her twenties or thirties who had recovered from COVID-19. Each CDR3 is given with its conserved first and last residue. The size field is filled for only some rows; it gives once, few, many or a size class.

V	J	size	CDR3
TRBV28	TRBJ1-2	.	CASTGNYGYTF
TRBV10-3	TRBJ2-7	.	CAISESGQWDEQYF
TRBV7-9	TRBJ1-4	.	CASSLGGQGEKLFF
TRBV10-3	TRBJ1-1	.	CAINKSLGQGARTGVNTEAFF
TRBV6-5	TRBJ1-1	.	CASSQDTLNTEAFF
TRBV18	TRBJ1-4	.	CASSPTGNFNEKLFF
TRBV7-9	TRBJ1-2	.	CASSLAGQGDGYTF
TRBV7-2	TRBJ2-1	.	CASSTDSSSYNEQFF
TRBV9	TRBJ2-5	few	CASSVGDREWETQYF
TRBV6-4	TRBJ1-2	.	CASSTGTGGGYTF
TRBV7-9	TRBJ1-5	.	CASSLVGQRNQPQHF